This entry lists 24 T cell receptor beta chains sequenced from one sample in a study of cytomegalovirus exposure and HLA in healthy donors. The protocol was immunoSEQ multiplex PCR, while the TCRdb copy is restricted to in-frame clones and leaves out a portion. Of some 130,000 clones listed, 82% are singletons. The sample consisted of PBMCs. These receptor sequences come from a man between 25 and 39 years old in good health and CMV-seropositive.

This chain joins TRBV6-1 and TRBJ2-1, with 8 nucleotides matching TRBD2. V shed 0 bases and J 15 bases; nucleotides not matched to a gene: 4. The CDR3 extends over 12 amino acids. Per the germline V gene, CDR1 is MNHNS and CDR2 is SASEGT. The chain's CDR3 is CASSEATGGPFF. As DNA, the CDR3 is TGTGCCAGCAGTGAAGCGACGGGGGGGCCGTTCTTC.

This chain joins TRBV6-1 and TRBJ1-2; D might be TRBD1 (6 bases). Trimming pared 4 bases from V and 3 bases from J, leaving 12 bases between. CDR1 and CDR2 (germline): MNHNS, SASEGT. The CDR3 extends over 14 amino acids. The CDR3 region is CASSARGGDYGYTF. The CDR3 DNA follows: TGTGCCAGCAGTGCCAGGGGCGGCGACTATGGCTACACCTTC.

The rearrangement links TRBV2 to TRBJ1-5; tentatively, D is TRBD1 (6 bases). CDR3 length equals 15 residues. Between the trimmed V and J ends, which lost 6 bases and 2 bases, there was a span of 14 bases. CDR1 and CDR2 from the germline V gene are SNHLY and FYNNEI. The CDR3 bases are TGTGCCAGCAGCAAACCAGGGGACGGCAATCAGCCCCAGCATTTT. This sequence encodes CASSKPGDGNQPQHF.

The V and J genes are TRBV7-2 and TRBJ2-2; 9 nucleotides line up with TRBD2. The CDR3 consists of 15 residues. V shed 1 base and J 6 bases; nucleotides not matched to a gene: 3. Germline V gene lookup returns CDR1 SGHTA and CDR2 FQGNSA. DNA for the CDR3: TGTGCCAGCAGCTTAGTGCGGGGGGGCCCCGGGGAGCTGTTTTTT. Translation gives CASSLVRGGPGELFF.

J is TRBJ2-1 and V is TRBV6-6; a weak D match, TRBD2 (6 bases). The germline V and J ends were trimmed by 8 bases and 7 bases, with 15 bases remaining between them. This CDR3 has 13 residues. CDR1 is MNHNY, CDR2 SVGAGI, per germline (reference sequence). The CDR3 region has the DNA TGTGCCAGCCCCGCCCCCGGGGGAAATGAGCAGTTCTTC. This translates into CASPAPGGNEQFF.

The J gene is TRBJ1-5, the V gene TRBV6-5; D is possibly TRBD1 (6 bases). Germline assignment: CDR1 MNHEY and CDR2 SVGAGI. Trimming removed 6 bases at V and 6 bases at J, with 18 bases between. The CDR3 is 15 residues long. The CDR3 reads CASSNRDGFGQPQHF. The CDR3 coding sequence is TGTGCCAGCAGCAACAGGGATGGATTTGGTCAGCCCCAGCATTTT.

In its sample, this clone was seen a few times. V usage is TRBV5-1 and J usage is TRBJ2-7, with 10 bases lining up with TRBD2. The germline CDR1 and CDR2 sequences are SGHRS and YFSETQ. Losses at the gene ends were 3 bases for V and 6 bases for J; bases not matched to a gene: 6. The CDR3 runs 14 residues. CDR3: CASSSSLAGGEQYF. CDR3 bases: TGCGCCAGCAGCTCAAGCTTAGCGGGAGGCGAGCAGTACTTC.

This sequence joins TRBV19 and TRBJ1-2; 9 positions match TRBD1. The CDR3 covers 19 residues. V lost 2 bases and J lost 5; bases outside the gene matches: 18. Germline V gene sequence: CDR1 LNHDA, CDR2 SQIVND (reference sequence). The CDR3: CASSISHLWTGEDLYGYTF. For the CDR3, the DNA is TGTGCCAGTAGTATATCACACCTTTGGACAGGGGAGGACCTATATGGCTACACCTTC.

This clone occurred a few times. The rearrangement joins TRBV2 to TRBJ1-2; no definite D call. There are 10 residues in the CDR3. V shed 4 bases and J shed 9 bases, with 6 bases lying between them. The germline V gene encodes CDR1 SNHLY and CDR2 FYNNEI. The CDR3 loop reads CASSVSSYTF. The CDR3 DNA follows: TGTGCCAGCAGTGTGTCTAGCTACACCTTC.

This sequence joins TRBV6-5 and TRBJ1-3; D ambiguous. Trimming cost V 5 bases and J 8 bases, with 7 bases left between them. CDR1 and CDR2 (germline): MNHEY, SVGAGI. The CDR3 contains 11 residues. Written as DNA, the CDR3 is TGTGCCAGCAGTACTAGGGACACCATATATTTT. It translates to CASSTRDTIYF.

J is TRBJ1-5 and V is TRBV6-6, with D perhaps TRBD1 (5 bases). Germline assignment: CDR1 MNHNY and CDR2 SVGAGI (reference sequence). The V and J ends lost 6 bases and 6 bases respectively, with 12 bases between them. The CDR3 extends over 13 amino acids. CDR3 bases: TGTGCCAGCAGCCTCGGGGGGACTCAGCCCCAGCATTTT. Amino acid sequence: CASSLGGTQPQHF.

The rearrangement uses TRBV6-5 and TRBJ2-1, with D perhaps matching TRBD1 (6 bases). The CDR3 covers 12 residues. With 6 bases removed from V and 8 bases from J, the gap between germline ends came to 11 bases. Per germline, CDR1 MNHEY and CDR2 SVGAGI. CDR3 DNA sequence: TGTGCCAGCAGCTCACAGGGTTATGAGCAGTTCTTC. Protein sequence: CASSSQGYEQFF.

The V gene is TRBV19, the J gene TRBJ2-5, with D maybe TRBD2 (5 bases). Per germline, CDR1 LNHDA and CDR2 SQIVND (reference sequence). V lost 0 bases to trimming and J lost 2 bases, with 13 bases between them. The CDR3 runs to 16 residues. The chain's CDR3 is CASSIERGTLQETQYF. The CDR3 DNA reads as TGTGCCAGTAGTATAGAACGGGGAACCTTACAAGAGACCCAGTACTTC. Looking up the rest from reference TRBV19 and TRBJ2-5 gives the full variable domain: DGGITQSPKYLFRKEGQNVTLSCEQNLNHDAMYWYRQDPGQGLRLIYYSQIVNDFQKGDIAEGYSVSREKKESFPLTVTSAQKNPTAFYLCASSIERGTLQETQYFGPGTRLLVL.

This clone was counted between two and nine times. The junction and the germline gene differ at one end; a read error may be behind it. The chain has TRBV5-8 and TRBJ1-2, with 10 bases identical to TRBD1. Germline assignment: CDR1 SGHTS and CDR2 YDEGEE. The CDR3 has 13 residues. Here the CDR3 DNA reads TGTGCCAGCAGATTGGGACAGGGGAATGGCTACACCTTC. Translating it yields CASRLGQGNGYTF.

Only one count was recorded for this clone. The V gene is TRBV4-3, the J gene TRBJ2-6, with D unclear. Germline CDR1 reads LGHNA; CDR2 reads YSLEER. Trimming removed 1 base at V and 1 base at J, with 5 bases between. This CDR3 spans 15 amino acids. The CDR3 here is CASSQGDSGANVLTF. Written as DNA, the CDR3 is TGCGCCAGCAGCCAAGGAGATTCTGGGGCCAACGTCCTGACTTTC.

The chain uses TRBV11-2 and TRBJ2-3, with 8 bases fitting TRBD2. In germline, CDR1 is SGHAT, CDR2 FQNNGV. The CDR3 length is 18 residues. V lost 3 bases to trimming and J lost 1 base; unmatched junction nucleotides: 12. The CDR3 DNA follows: TGTGCCAGCAGCTTCCAGATTCTCATGACTAGCGGCACAGATACGCAGTATTTT. It translates to CASSFQILMTSGTDTQYF.

CDR3 coding DNA: TGTGCCAGCAGCGTAGACCGTTCTCGGGAGACCCAGTACTTC. Translated, it gives CASSVDRSRETQYF. The chain couples TRBV9 to TRBJ2-5; D unresolved. Trimming cost V 0 bases and J 5 bases, with 11 bases left between them. Germline V gives CDR1 SGDLS, CDR2 YYNGEE. This CDR3 is 14 amino acids long.

This clone appeared once. At the DNA level, this CDR3 is encoded by other sequences in the same sample as well. The chain is built from TRBV27 and TRBJ2-7; possibly TRBD1 for D (6 bases). V dropped 5 bases and J dropped 3 bases, with 20 bases sitting between them. The CDR3 loop spans 16 amino acids. Germline CDR1 MNHEY, CDR2 SMNVEV (reference sequence). The CDR3 is CASSTQGKLKGYEQYF. DNA for the CDR3: TGTGCCAGCAGTACTCAGGGGAAGCTTAAAGGCTACGAGCAGTACTTC.

The CDR3, as DNA: TGTGCCAGCAGCCCCACTACGCGGGGGGCCTTAGCCAAAAACATTCAGTACTTC. Its protein is CASSPTTRGALAKNIQYF. The chain couples TRBV7-6 to TRBJ2-4; 8 bases line up with TRBD2. V shed 5 bases, J shed 0 bases, and the junction held 12 bases outside the gene matches. CDR1 is SGHVS and CDR2 is FNYEAQ in the germline V gene. The CDR3 spans 18 residues.

This clone was detected once. The rearrangement joins TRBV30 to TRBJ2-3; 7 bases map to TRBD1. The CDR3 length is 12 residues. J lost 4 bases, V lost 4 bases, and 2 bases had no gene match. CDR1 is GTSNPN and CDR2 is SVGIG in the germline V gene (reference sequence). CDR3 in DNA: TGTGCCTGGACAGGGGGTGCAGATACGCAGTATTTT. Its translation: CAWTGGADTQYF.

This rearrangement joins TRBV2 to TRBJ1-1, with D maybe TRBD1 (6 bases). The V end lost 8 bases, the J end lost 6 bases, and 13 bases lay between the germline ends. CDR3 size: 12 residues. The germline V gene has CDR1 SNHLY and CDR2 FYNNEI. In DNA, the CDR3 is TGTGCCAGCGAGGGGGATGGTGCTGAAGCTTTCTTT. This encodes CASEGDGAEAFF.

V usage is TRBV5-1 and J usage is TRBJ2-7; 9 bases map to TRBD1. The CDR3 contains 15 residues. CDR1 SGHRS and CDR2 YFSETQ come from the germline V gene. Germline trimming cut 4 bases from V and 3 bases from J; bases unmatched to any gene: 8. CDR3 sequence (DNA): TGCGCCAGCAGCCCGACAGGGGGAGGCGACTACGAGCAGTACTTC. It yields the protein CASSPTGGGDYEQYF.

The chain carries TRBV11-2 and TRBJ2-1, with 10 bases lining up with TRBD2. Germline CDR1 SGHAT, CDR2 FQNNGV. This CDR3 is built from 14 residues. The DNA of the CDR3 is TGTGCAGGAGCGGGAGGGAGCTCCTACAATGAGCAGTTCTTC. Its translation is CAGAGGSSYNEQFF.

This clone was recorded a few times. V is TRBV5-1 and J is TRBJ1-1, with D unresolved. Germline CDR1 SGHRS, CDR2 YFSETQ. Trimming removed 3 bases from V and 1 base from J, with 7 bases in between. This CDR3 contains 13 residues. CDR3 in amino acids: CASSSGRNTEAFF. CDR3 nucleotides: TGCGCCAGCAGCTCGGGAAGGAACACTGAAGCTTTCTTT.